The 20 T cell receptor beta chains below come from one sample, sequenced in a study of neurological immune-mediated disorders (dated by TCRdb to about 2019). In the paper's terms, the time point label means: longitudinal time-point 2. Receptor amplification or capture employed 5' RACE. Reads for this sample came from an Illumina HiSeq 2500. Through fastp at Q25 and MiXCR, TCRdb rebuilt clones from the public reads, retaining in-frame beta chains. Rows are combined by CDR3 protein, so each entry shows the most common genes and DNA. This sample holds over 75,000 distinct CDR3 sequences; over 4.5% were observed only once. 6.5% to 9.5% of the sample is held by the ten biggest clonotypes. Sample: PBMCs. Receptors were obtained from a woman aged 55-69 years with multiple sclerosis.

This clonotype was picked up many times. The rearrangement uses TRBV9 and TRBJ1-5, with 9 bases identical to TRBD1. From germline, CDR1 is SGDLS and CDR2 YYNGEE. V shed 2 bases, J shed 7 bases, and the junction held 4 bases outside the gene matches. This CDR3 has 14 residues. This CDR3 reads CASSVGQGSQPQHF. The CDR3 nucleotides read TGTGCCAGCAGCGTCGGACAGGGGAGCCAGCCCCAGCATTTT.

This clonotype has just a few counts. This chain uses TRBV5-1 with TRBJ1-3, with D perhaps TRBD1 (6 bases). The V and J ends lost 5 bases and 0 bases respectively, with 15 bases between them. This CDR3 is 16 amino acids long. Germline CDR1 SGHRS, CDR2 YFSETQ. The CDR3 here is CASSGGGAGSGNTIYF. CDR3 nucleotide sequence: TGCGCCAGCAGTGGTGGGGGCGCTGGCTCTGGAAACACCATATATTTT. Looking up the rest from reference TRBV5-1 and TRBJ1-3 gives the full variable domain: KAGVTQTPRYLIKTRGQQVTLSCSPISGHRSVSWYQQTPGQGLQFLFEYFSETQRNKGNFPGRFSGRQFSNSRSEMNVSTLELGDSALYLCASSGGGAGSGNTIYFGEGSWLTVV.

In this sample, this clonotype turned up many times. The CDR3 sequence is CASSQVPDTQYF. DNA of the CDR3: TGTGCCAGCAGCCAAGTACCTGATACGCAGTATTTT. V usage is TRBV3-1 and J usage is TRBJ2-3; D unclear. The CDR3 is 12 residues long. Trimming left V 1 base short and J 6 bases short, with 5 bases between. The V gene's germline CDR1 is LGHDT and CDR2 YNNKEL (reference sequence).

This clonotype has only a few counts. This CDR3 reads CSARRGGYEQYF. The CDR3 region has the DNA TGCAGTGCTAGAAGAGGGGGCTACGAGCAGTACTTC. The J gene is TRBJ2-7, the V gene TRBV20-1, with a weak D call TRBD1 (6 bases). CDR1 and CDR2 from the germline V gene are DFQATT and SNEGSKA (reference sequence). V lost 2 bases, J lost 3 bases, and 8 bases lay in between. This CDR3 region has 12 residues.

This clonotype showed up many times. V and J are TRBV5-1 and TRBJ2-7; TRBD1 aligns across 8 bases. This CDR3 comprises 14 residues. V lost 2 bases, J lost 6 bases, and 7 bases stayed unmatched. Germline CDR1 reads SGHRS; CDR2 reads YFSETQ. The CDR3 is CASSFVTGVSEQYF. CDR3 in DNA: TGCGCCAGCAGCTTCGTGACAGGGGTATCCGAGCAGTACTTC.

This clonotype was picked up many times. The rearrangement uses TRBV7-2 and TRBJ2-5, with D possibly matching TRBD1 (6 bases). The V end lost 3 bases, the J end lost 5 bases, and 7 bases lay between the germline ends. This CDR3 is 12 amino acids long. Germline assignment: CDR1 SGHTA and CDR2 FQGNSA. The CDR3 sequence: CASSFQGETQYF. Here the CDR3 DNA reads TGTGCCAGCAGCTTTCAGGGGGAGACCCAGTACTTC.

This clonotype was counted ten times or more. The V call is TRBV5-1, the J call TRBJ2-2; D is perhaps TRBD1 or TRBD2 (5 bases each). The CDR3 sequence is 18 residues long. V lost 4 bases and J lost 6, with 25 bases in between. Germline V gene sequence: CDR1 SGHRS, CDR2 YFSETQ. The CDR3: CASSPYAPGTPRSGELFF. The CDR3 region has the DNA TGCGCCAGCAGCCCGTATGCCCCCGGGACCCCAAGGTCCGGGGAGCTGTTTTTT.

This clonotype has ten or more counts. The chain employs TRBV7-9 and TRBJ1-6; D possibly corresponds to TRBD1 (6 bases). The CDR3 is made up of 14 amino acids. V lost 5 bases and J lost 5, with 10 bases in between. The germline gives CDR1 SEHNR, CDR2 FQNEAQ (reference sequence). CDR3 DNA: TGTGCCAGCAGCATACAGGGAGATAATTCACCCCTCCACTTT. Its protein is CASSIQGDNSPLHF. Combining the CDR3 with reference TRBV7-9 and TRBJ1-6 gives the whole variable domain DTGVSQNPRHKITKRGQNVTFRCDPISEHNRLYWYRQTLGQGPEFLTYFQNEAQLEKSRLLSDRFSAERPKGSFSTLEIQRTEQGDSAMYLCASSIQGDNSPLHFGNGTRLTVT.

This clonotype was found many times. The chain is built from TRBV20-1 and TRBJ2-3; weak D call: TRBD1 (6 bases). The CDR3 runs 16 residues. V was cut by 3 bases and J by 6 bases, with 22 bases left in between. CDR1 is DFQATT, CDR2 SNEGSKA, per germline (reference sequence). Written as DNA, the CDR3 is TGCAGTGCTAGTATTCGATCAGGGGTGAGAATGGATACGCAGTATTTT. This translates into CSASIRSGVRMDTQYF.

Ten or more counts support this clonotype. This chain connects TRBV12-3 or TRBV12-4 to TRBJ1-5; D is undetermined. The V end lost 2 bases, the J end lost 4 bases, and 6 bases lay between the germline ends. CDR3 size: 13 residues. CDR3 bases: TGTGCCAGCAGTTTATCCGAAAATCAGCCCCAGCATTTT. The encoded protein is CASSLSENQPQHF.

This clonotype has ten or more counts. The CDR3 loop reads CSVRTSGGPNEQFF. CDR3 nucleotides: TGCAGCGTTCGGACTAGCGGGGGTCCGAATGAGCAGTTCTTC. This sequence joins TRBV29-1 and TRBJ2-1, with 13 bases aligning to TRBD2. The V gene's germline CDR1 is SQVTM and CDR2 ANQGSEA. The V gene end was trimmed by 5 bases and the J gene end by 7 bases; junction bases not matched to a gene: 5. This CDR3 has 14 residues.

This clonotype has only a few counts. The CDR3 spells CASSQVGPTEAFF. The CDR3 region has the DNA TGTGCCAGCAGCCAGGTGGGCCCCACTGAAGCTTTCTTT. V is TRBV14 and J is TRBJ1-1; D unclear. The germline V gene encodes CDR1 SGHDN and CDR2 FVKESK. Trimming took off 3 bases at V and 4 bases at J, with 9 bases between the two ends. The CDR3 has 13 residues.

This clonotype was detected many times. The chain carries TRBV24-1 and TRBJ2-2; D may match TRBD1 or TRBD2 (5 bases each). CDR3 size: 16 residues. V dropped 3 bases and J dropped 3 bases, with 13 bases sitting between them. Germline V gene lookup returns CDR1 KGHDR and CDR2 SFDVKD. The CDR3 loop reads CATSDQRRGDTGELFF. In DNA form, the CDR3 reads TGTGCCACCAGTGATCAGAGAAGAGGGGACACCGGGGAGCTGTTTTTT.

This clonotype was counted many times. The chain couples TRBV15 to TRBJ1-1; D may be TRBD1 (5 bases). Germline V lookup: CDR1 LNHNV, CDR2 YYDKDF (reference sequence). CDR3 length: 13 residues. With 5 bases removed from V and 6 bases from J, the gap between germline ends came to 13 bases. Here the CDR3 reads CATSDSGRPEAFF. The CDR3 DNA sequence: TGTGCCACCAGCGACTCAGGGAGGCCTGAAGCTTTCTTT.

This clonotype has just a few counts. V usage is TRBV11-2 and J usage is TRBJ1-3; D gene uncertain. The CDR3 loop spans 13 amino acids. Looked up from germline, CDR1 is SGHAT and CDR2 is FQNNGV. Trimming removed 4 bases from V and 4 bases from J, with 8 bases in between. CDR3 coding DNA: TGTGCCAGCAGCTACGCCCGGGGAAACACCATATATTTT. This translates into CASSYARGNTIYF.

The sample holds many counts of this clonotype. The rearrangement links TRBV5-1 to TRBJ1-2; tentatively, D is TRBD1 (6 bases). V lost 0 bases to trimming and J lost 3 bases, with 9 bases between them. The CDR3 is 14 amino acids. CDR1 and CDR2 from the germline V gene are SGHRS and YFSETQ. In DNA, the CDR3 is TGCGCCAGCAGCTTGGGGGACATAGACTATGGCTACACCTTC. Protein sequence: CASSLGDIDYGYTF.

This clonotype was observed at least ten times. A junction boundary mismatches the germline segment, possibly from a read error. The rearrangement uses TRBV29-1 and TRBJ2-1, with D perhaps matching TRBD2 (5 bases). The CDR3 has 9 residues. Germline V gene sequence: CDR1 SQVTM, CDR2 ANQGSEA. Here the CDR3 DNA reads TGCAGCGTTGAGGACTCCTTGGTCTTC. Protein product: CSVEDSLVF.

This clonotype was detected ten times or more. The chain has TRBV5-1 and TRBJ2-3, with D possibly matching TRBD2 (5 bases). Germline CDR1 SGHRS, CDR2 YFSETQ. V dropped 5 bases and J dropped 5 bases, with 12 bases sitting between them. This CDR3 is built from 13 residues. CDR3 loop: CASSRDLRDTQYF. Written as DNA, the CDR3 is TGCGCCAGCAGTCGGGATTTAAGAGATACGCAGTATTTT.

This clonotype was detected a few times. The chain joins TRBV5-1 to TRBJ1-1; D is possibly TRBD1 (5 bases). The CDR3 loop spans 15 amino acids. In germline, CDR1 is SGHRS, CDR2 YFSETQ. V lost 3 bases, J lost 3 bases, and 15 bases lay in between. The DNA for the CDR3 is TGCGCCAGCAGCTGGAGGGGCGGGGGGGACACTGAAGCTTTCTTT. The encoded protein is CASSWRGGGDTEAFF.

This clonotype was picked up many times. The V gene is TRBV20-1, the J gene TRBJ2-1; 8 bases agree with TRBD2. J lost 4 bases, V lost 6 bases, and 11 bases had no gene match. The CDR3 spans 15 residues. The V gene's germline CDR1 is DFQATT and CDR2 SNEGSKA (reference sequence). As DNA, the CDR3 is TGCAGTGCCCCCGGGGGGGCCTCAATTTACAATGAGCAGTTCTTC. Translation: CSAPGGASIYNEQFF.